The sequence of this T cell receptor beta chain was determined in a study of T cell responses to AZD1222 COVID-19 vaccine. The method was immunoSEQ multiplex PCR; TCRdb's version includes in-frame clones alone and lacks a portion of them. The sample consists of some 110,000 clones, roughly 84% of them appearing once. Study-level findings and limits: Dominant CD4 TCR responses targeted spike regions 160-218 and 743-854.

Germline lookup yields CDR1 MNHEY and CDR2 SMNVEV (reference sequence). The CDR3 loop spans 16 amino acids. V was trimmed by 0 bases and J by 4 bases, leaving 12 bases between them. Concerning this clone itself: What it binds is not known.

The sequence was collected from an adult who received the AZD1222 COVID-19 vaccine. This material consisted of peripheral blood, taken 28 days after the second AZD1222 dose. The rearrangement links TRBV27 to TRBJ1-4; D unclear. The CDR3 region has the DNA TGTGCCAGCAGTTTATCGGCGGGGTTGGGTAATGAAAAACTGTTTTTT. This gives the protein CASSLSAGLGNEKLFF. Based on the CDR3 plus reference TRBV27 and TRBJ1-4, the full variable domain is EAQVTQNPRYLITVTGKKLTVTCSQNMNHEYMSWYRQDPGLGLRQIYYSMNVEVTDKGDVPEGYKVSRKEKRNFPLILESPSPNQTSLYFCASSLSAGLGNEKLFFGSGTQLSVL.